These 15 T cell receptor beta chains originate from one sample sequenced in a study of blood T cells in healthy people across ages. Combining a sample-barcoded 5' primer with a J-beta primer mix, a second PCR ran for roughly 6 to 11 cycles. Via MiXCR, TCRdb re-called the 5' RACE reads, giving one row per CDR3 protein. The sample yields approximately 2,000,000 distinct CDR3 sequences, 30% to 40% seen once. Material: blood. The receptor set was obtained from a human donor in good health.

The rearrangement uses TRBV7-8 and TRBJ1-1; 11 bases map to TRBD1. This CDR3 has 14 residues. Germline V lookup: CDR1 SGHVS, CDR2 FQNEAQ. J lost 5 bases, V lost 7 bases, and 6 bases had no gene match. The DNA of the CDR3 is TGTGCCAGCAAGGGACAGGGGGTTGGGACTGAAGCTTTCTTT. This encodes CASKGQGVGTEAFF.

The V gene is TRBV7-3, the J gene TRBJ2-1; 8 nucleotides agree with TRBD1. The V gene end was trimmed by 2 bases and the J gene end by 8 bases; junction bases not matched to a gene: 8. CDR1 is SGHTA and CDR2 is FQGTGA in the germline V gene. CDR3 size: 15 residues. This CDR3 is CASSLLGQGADEQFF. In DNA, the CDR3 is TGTGCCAGCAGCTTATTAGGGCAGGGGGCCGATGAGCAGTTCTTC.

The genes are TRBV7-2 and TRBJ2-3, with 8 bases that match TRBD2. CDR1 and CDR2 from the germline V gene are SGHTA and FQGNSA. The CDR3 totals 18 residues. V shed 4 bases, J shed 0 bases, and the junction held 12 bases outside the gene matches. The CDR3: CASSSRLLADSSTDTQYF. CDR3 coding DNA: TGTGCCAGCAGCTCCCGACTACTAGCGGATTCTAGCACAGATACGCAGTATTTT.

This clonotype turned up a few times. The chain employs TRBV11-2 and TRBJ2-3; D not resolved. The CDR3 contains 13 residues. Looked up from germline, CDR1 is SGHAT and CDR2 is FQNNGV. Deletions cut 4 bases from V and 6 bases from J, with 11 bases between. Here the CDR3 reads CASSSHLGDTQYF. The DNA for the CDR3 is TGTGCCAGCAGCTCCCATCTAGGTGATACGCAGTATTTT. Filled out from reference TRBV11-2 and TRBJ2-3, the complete variable domain reads EAGVAQSPRYKIIEKRQSVAFWCNPISGHATLYWYQQILGQGPKLLIQFQNNGVVDDSQLPKDRFSAERLKGVDSTLKIQPAKLEDSAVYLCASSSHLGDTQYFGPGTRLTVL.

This clonotype was observed a handful of times. The V and J genes are TRBV6-6 and TRBJ2-5, with D perhaps matching TRBD2 (6 bases). Germline V gene sequence: CDR1 MNHNY, CDR2 SVGAGI (reference sequence). The ends were cut back, 2 bases at V and 1 base at J, with 14 bases in the middle. CDR3 length equals 16 residues. The CDR3 nucleotides are TGTGCCAGCAGTTACCTGCTAGCGAGGGCCCAAGAGACCCAGTACTTC. Translation: CASSYLLARAQETQYF.

Only a few counts were recorded for this clonotype. V is TRBV28 and J is TRBJ1-2; tentative D call: TRBD1 (6 bases). V was pared by 5 bases and J by 5 bases, with 18 bases between. The germline CDR1 and CDR2 sequences are MDHEN and SYDVKM. The CDR3 runs 15 residues. The CDR3 reads CASSPGDTKAYGYTF. The CDR3, as DNA: TGTGCCAGCAGTCCGGGGGACACCAAGGCTTATGGCTACACCTTC.

CDR3 nucleotides: TGTGCCAGCAGCACCGAAACAGGCTACGAGCAGTACTTC. It specifies CASSTETGYEQYF. This chain links TRBV7-9 with TRBJ2-7; D is possibly TRBD1 (5 bases). Trimming removed 5 bases from V and 3 bases from J, with 11 bases in between. The CDR3 runs 13 residues. CDR1 SEHNR and CDR2 FQNEAQ come from the germline V gene (reference sequence). The complete variable domain, with remaining parts taken from reference TRBV7-9 and TRBJ2-7, reads DTGVSQNPRHKITKRGQNVTFRCDPISEHNRLYWYRQTLGQGPEFLTYFQNEAQLEKSRLLSDRFSAERPKGSFSTLEIQRTEQGDSAMYLCASSTETGYEQYFGPGTRLTVT.

The genes are TRBV7-2 and TRBJ2-6; D is ambiguous. From germline, CDR1 is SGHTA and CDR2 FQGNSA. There are 16 residues in the CDR3. The V gene lost 5 bases and the J gene lost 0 bases, with 11 bases spanning the gap. The CDR3 bases are TGTGCCAGCAGCCCCAAATGGCCCTCTGGGGCCAACGTCCTGACTTTC. It is translated as CASSPKWPSGANVLTF. Filled out from reference TRBV7-2 and TRBJ2-6, the complete variable domain reads GAGVSQSPSNKVTEKGKDVELRCDPISGHTALYWYRQSLGQGLEFLIYFQGNSAPDKSGLPSDRFSAERTGGSVSTLTIQRTQQEDSAVYLCASSPKWPSGANVLTFGAGSRLTVL.

V and J are TRBV14 and TRBJ2-3, with unresolved D. The germline V and J ends were trimmed by 0 bases and 6 bases, with 13 bases remaining between them. The CDR3 length is 15 residues. Per the germline V gene, CDR1 is SGHDN and CDR2 is FVKESK. CDR3 loop: CASSQDRPHADTQYF. In nucleotides, the CDR3 is TGTGCCAGCAGCCAAGATCGACCCCACGCGGATACGCAGTATTTT.

In its sample, this clonotype was seen a few times. V is TRBV6-2 or TRBV6-3 and J is TRBJ1-1; the D gene is possibly TRBD1 (5 bases). CDR1 and CDR2 from the germline V gene are MNHEY and SVGEGT. This CDR3 contains 16 residues. V lost 7 bases and J lost 6, with 24 bases in between. CDR3: CASILTGAPRIAEAFF. Here the CDR3 DNA reads TGTGCCAGCATTCTCACAGGTGCCCCCCGTATCGCTGAAGCTTTCTTT.

This chain connects TRBV4-2 to TRBJ2-1; 9 bases map to TRBD1. V dropped 3 bases and J dropped 8; count of bases not matched to a gene: 8. CDR3 size: 15 residues. The germline CDR1 and CDR2 sequences are LGHNA and YNFKEQ. CDR3 in DNA: TGTGCCAGCAGCCAGGACAGGGGAGGGAGCGATGAGCAGTTCTTC. This encodes CASSQDRGGSDEQFF.

There are a few counts of this clonotype. The gene calls are TRBV20-1 and TRBJ1-6, with D perhaps TRBD1 (6 bases). Germline lookup yields CDR1 DFQATT and CDR2 SNEGSKA (reference sequence). Trimming took off 6 bases at V and 9 bases at J, with 18 bases between the two ends. The CDR3 is 14 amino acids. In nucleotides, the CDR3 is TGCAGTGCCCTGCCGGACAGACCGCCTTCACCCCTCCACTTT. It specifies CSALPDRPPSPLHF.

V is TRBV2 and J is TRBJ1-2; the match to TRBD1 covers 10 bases. Trimming cost V 6 bases and J 4 bases; bases outside gene matches: 5. CDR1 and CDR2 (germline): SNHLY, FYNNEI. This CDR3 contains 14 residues. CDR3 amino acids: CASSVGTGAYGYTF. The CDR3 DNA reads TGTGCCAGCAGCGTTGGGACAGGGGCCTATGGCTACACCTTC.

Points on this clonotype: A much larger clone sits a single nucleotide away, making a read error possible. The V call is TRBV7-3, the J call TRBJ2-3; the match to TRBD2 covers 11 bases. CDR3 length: 16 residues. Trimming removed 5 bases from V and 2 bases from J; junction bases left unmatched: 6. Germline CDR1 SGHTA, CDR2 FQGTGA. The CDR3 DNA sequence: TGTGCCAGCAGCCCCGGGACTAGCGGCAACACAGATACGCAGTATTTT. Protein sequence: CASSPGTSGNTDTQYF.

In this sample, this clonotype turned up a few times. The rearrangement uses TRBV20-1 and TRBJ1-1; D unresolved. The CDR3 is 13 residues long. Germline values: CDR1 DFQATT, CDR2 SNEGSKA (reference sequence). V shed 2 bases and J shed 8 bases, with 15 bases lying between them. The chain's CDR3 is CSARRLTRSEAFF. DNA for the CDR3: TGCAGTGCTAGACGACTGACCCGGAGCGAAGCTTTCTTT.